These T cell receptor beta chains were read from a single sample in a study of blood T cell repertoires in COVID-19. Here immunoSEQ multiplex PCR was the method, and the copy in TCRdb shows in-frame clones only, minus some. The sample records approximately 90,000 clones, around nine tenths being singletons. Sequences were obtained from peripheral blood. Receptor source: a man aged 60 to 75 with acute or convalescent COVID-19. CDR3s include the opening cysteine and the closing phenylalanine or tryptophan.

v_call cdr3_aa
TRBV7-9 CASSPQELLGTDTQYF
TRBV18 CASSRRETLYGYTF
TRBV19 CASSGDRGREKLFF
TRBV7-2 CASSLGGSGNQPQHF
TRBV5-1 CASSFQGINTEAFF
TRBV28 CASSSAGYGYTF
TRBV14 CASSQGRLPGRRNTEAFF
TRBV5-1 CASSLELAGIWYF
TRBV30 CAWSGAYNSPLHF
TRBV19 CASREGDRGLGNTEAFF
TRBV7-9 CASARVGAIYGYTF
TRBV12-3/TRBV12-4 CASSLARTDTQYF
TRBV10-3 CAIRSETGANSPLHF
TRBV9 CASSVGGTAPLSTDTQYF
TRBV28 CASRVTDRGSAQHF